The 30 T cell receptor beta chains presented below share a single source sample, sequenced in a study of blood T cell repertoires in COVID-19. TCRdb's table, derived via immunoSEQ multiplex PCR, lists solely in-frame clones and lacks some. The sample has around 100,000 clones, roughly 88% seen once. Specimen: peripheral blood. All receptors derive from a woman in her sixties or seventies with acute or convalescent COVID-19.

V is TRBV28 and J is TRBJ1-1; tentative D call: TRBD1 (6 bases). Germline V gene lookup returns CDR1 MDHEN and CDR2 SYDVKM. This CDR3 spans 14 amino acids. V gave up 5 bases and J gave up 0 bases, with 10 bases separating them. The CDR3 spells CASSRQALNTEAFF. CDR3 DNA: TGTGCCAGCAGTAGACAGGCTTTGAACACTGAAGCTTTCTTT.

The chain links TRBV7-9 to TRBJ2-7; a possible D gene is TRBD2 (6 bases). There are 14 residues in the CDR3. The V and J ends lost 6 bases and 0 bases respectively, with 12 bases between them. CDR1 is SEHNR and CDR2 is FQNEAQ in the germline V gene (reference sequence). The CDR3 here is CASRRDWSSYEQYF. For the CDR3, the DNA is TGTGCCAGCAGACGGGACTGGAGCTCCTACGAGCAGTACTTC.

This chain joins TRBV18 and TRBJ1-3; unclear D gene. This CDR3 is 12 amino acids long. V lost 3 bases, J lost 6 bases, and 6 bases lay in between. Germline V gene data show CDR1 as KGHSH and CDR2 as LQKENI. The CDR3 is CASSPGPNTIYF. As DNA, the CDR3 is TGTGCCAGCTCACCTGGGCCAAACACCATATATTTT.

This clone showed up just once. CDR3 amino acids: CASSERAGPYEQYF. The DNA for the CDR3 is TGTGCCAGCAGTGAAAGAGCGGGTCCCTACGAGCAGTACTTC. The chain couples TRBV6-1 to TRBJ2-7; weak D call: TRBD2 (6 bases). Germline assignment: CDR1 MNHNS and CDR2 SASEGT. The CDR3 contains 14 residues. Trimming took off 2 bases at V and 2 bases at J, with 10 bases between the two ends.

In this sample, this clone turned up once. The J gene is TRBJ2-5, the V gene TRBV12-3 or TRBV12-4, with 7 bases matching TRBD2. V shed 3 bases and J 4 bases; nucleotides not matched to a gene: 2. This CDR3 contains 13 residues. The chain's CDR3 is CASSFAGAETQYF. The CDR3, as DNA: TGTGCCAGCAGTTTTGCGGGAGCAGAGACCCAGTACTTC.

This rearrangement joins TRBV19 to TRBJ1-1; 8 bases align to TRBD1. CDR3 size: 14 residues. With V trimmed by 5 bases and J by 7 bases, 9 bases remained unmatched. Germline CDR1 and CDR2: LNHDA and SQIVND (reference sequence). CDR3 sequence: CASSPDRGRSEAFF. The CDR3 DNA follows: TGTGCCAGTAGTCCTGACAGGGGTAGGAGTGAAGCTTTCTTT.

The chain carries TRBV5-1 and TRBJ1-1, with D possibly matching TRBD1 (6 bases). The CDR3 extends over 14 amino acids. V was trimmed by 0 bases and J by 5 bases, leaving 11 bases between them. Germline values: CDR1 SGHRS, CDR2 YFSETQ. CDR3 bases: TGCGCCAGCAGCTTGGTCTTTCAGGGGACTGAAGCTTTCTTT. Amino acid sequence: CASSLVFQGTEAFF.

The chain carries TRBV9 and TRBJ1-2, with a possible D match to TRBD1 (6 bases). CDR3 length equals 17 residues. Between the trimmed V and J ends, which lost 0 bases and 7 bases, there was a span of 22 bases. The V gene's germline CDR1 is SGDLS and CDR2 YYNGEE. CDR3 loop: CASSVGRHRALGPGYTF. CDR3 nucleotides: TGTGCCAGCAGCGTAGGACGACACAGGGCCCTCGGACCTGGCTACACCTTC.

The chain recombines TRBV7-3 with TRBJ2-1; weak D call: TRBD1 (5 bases). CDR3 length equals 16 residues. V was trimmed by 1 base and J by 0 bases, leaving 10 bases between them. Germline values: CDR1 SGHTA, CDR2 FQGTGA. The CDR3 DNA follows: TGTGCCAGCAGCTTAAAGGGGCCTTTCTCCTACAATGAGCAGTTCTTC. Translating gives CASSLKGPFSYNEQFF. Complete variable domain (other parts from reference TRBV7-3 and TRBJ2-1): GAGVSQTPSNKVTEKGKYVELRCDPISGHTALYWYRQSLGQGPEFLIYFQGTGAADDSGLPNDRFFAVRPEGSVSTLKIQRTERGDSAVYLCASSLKGPFSYNEQFFGPGTRLTVL.

The rearrangement uses TRBV6-5 and TRBJ1-2; weak D call: TRBD1 (6 bases). Trimming stripped 6 bases from V and 1 base from J, with 15 bases between. This CDR3 has 15 amino acids. Per germline, CDR1 MNHEY and CDR2 SVGAGI. The DNA for the CDR3 is TGTGCCAGCAGACCAGGGGTCCTAATTAACTATGGCTACACCTTC. It codes for CASRPGVLINYGYTF.

This rearrangement joins TRBV2 to TRBJ1-2; D not resolved. Per germline, CDR1 SNHLY and CDR2 FYNNEI. V dropped 4 bases and J dropped 4 bases, with 10 bases sitting between them. This CDR3 spans 13 amino acids. CDR3 in amino acids: CASSGDAGYGYTF. DNA of the CDR3: TGTGCCAGCAGTGGAGACGCGGGCTATGGCTACACCTTC.

V usage is TRBV14 and J usage is TRBJ2-2; 7 nucleotides line up with TRBD2. There are 17 residues in the CDR3. V shed 5 bases, J shed 2 bases, and the junction held 11 bases outside the gene matches. The germline gives CDR1 SGHDN, CDR2 FVKESK. The CDR3 sequence: CASSSREEPPNTGELFF. CDR3 DNA: TGTGCCAGCAGCTCCCGGGAGGAGCCCCCTAACACCGGGGAGCTGTTTTTT.

The CDR3 reads CASSDGGWGSNQPQHF. In DNA form, the CDR3 reads TGTGCCAGCAGTGACGGGGGTTGGGGAAGCAATCAGCCCCAGCATTTT. V and J are TRBV6-1 and TRBJ1-5; maybe TRBD1 (5 bases). Between the trimmed V and J ends, which lost 3 bases and 1 base, there was a span of 13 bases. The CDR3 runs to 16 residues. Germline V lookup: CDR1 MNHNS, CDR2 SASEGT.

The chain has TRBV9 and TRBJ2-2; 7 bases are a match to TRBD2. The V and J ends lost 0 bases and 4 bases, in that order; junction bases with no gene match: 3. CDR1 SGDLS and CDR2 YYNGEE come from the germline V gene. This CDR3 has 15 residues. The CDR3 loop reads CASSVEGTITGELFF. Written as DNA, the CDR3 is TGTGCCAGCAGCGTAGAGGGGACTATCACCGGGGAGCTGTTTTTT. Looking up the rest from reference TRBV9 and TRBJ2-2 gives the full variable domain: DSGVTQTPKHLITATGQRVTLRCSPRSGDLSVYWYQQSLDQGLQFLIQYYNGEERAKGNILERFSAQQFPDLHSELNLSSLELGDSALYFCASSVEGTITGELFFGEGSRLTVL.

The chain is built from TRBV5-1 and TRBJ2-7; TRBD2 is a possible D gene (5 bases). CDR3 length: 14 residues. The germline V gene encodes CDR1 SGHRS and CDR2 YFSETQ. V dropped 4 bases and J dropped 2 bases, with 13 bases sitting between them. CDR3 amino acids: CASSPDYGPYEQYF. CDR3 sequence (DNA): TGCGCCAGCAGCCCAGACTACGGGCCCTACGAGCAGTACTTC.

V is TRBV6-5 and J is TRBJ2-3; D possibly corresponds to TRBD2 (6 bases). V was clipped by 9 bases and J by 5 bases, with 15 bases between them. The CDR3 spans 13 residues. CDR1 is MNHEY and CDR2 is SVGAGI in the germline V gene. CDR3 amino acids: CASGFGRGDTQYF. In nucleotides, the CDR3 is TGTGCCAGTGGGTTCGGGAGAGGAGATACGCAGTATTTT.

CDR3 coding DNA: TGTGCCAGCAGCTTAATAGAGATCTCTGGAAACACCATATATTTT. It encodes CASSLIEISGNTIYF. The chain joins TRBV7-9 to TRBJ1-3; D is ambiguous. CDR3 length: 15 residues. The V and J ends lost 2 bases and 0 bases respectively, with 8 bases between them. In germline, CDR1 is SEHNR, CDR2 FQNEAQ (reference sequence).

The V and J genes are TRBV7-2 and TRBJ1-1; D unclear. The CDR3 loop spans 14 amino acids. V was clipped by 2 bases and J by 4 bases, with 11 bases between them. Germline-derived CDR1 and CDR2 are SGHTA and FQGNSA. Written as DNA, the CDR3 is TGTGCCAGCAGCTTACGTCCGACGGGCACTGAAGCTTTCTTT. It encodes CASSLRPTGTEAFF.

V gene TRBV19 combines with J gene TRBJ2-3; the match to TRBD1 covers 9 bases. Germline CDR1 LNHDA, CDR2 SQIVND (reference sequence). The J segment lost 2 bases and the V segment lost 6 bases, leaving 9 bases of the junction unmatched. The CDR3 spans 16 residues. The CDR3 loop is CASSSPGQGDTDTQYF. The CDR3 DNA reads as TGTGCCAGTAGCTCCCCGGGACAGGGCGACACAGATACGCAGTATTTT.

J is TRBJ1-5 and V is TRBV11-2; D is undetermined. This CDR3 spans 13 amino acids. Trimming removed 2 bases from V and 3 bases from J, with 5 bases in between. From germline, CDR1 is SGHAT and CDR2 FQNNGV. This CDR3 is CASSLSVNQPQHF. The CDR3 DNA is TGTGCCAGCAGCTTATCAGTCAATCAGCCCCAGCATTTT.

The chain is built from TRBV3-1 (or the pseudogene TRBV3-2) and TRBJ2-1; 7 positions agree with TRBD2. The V gene end was trimmed by 1 base and the J gene end by 8 bases; junction bases not matched to a gene: 23. The CDR3 totals 20 residues. The germline CDR1 and CDR2 sequences are LGHDT and YNNKEL (reference sequence). CDR3 bases: TGTGCCAGCAGCCAAGTCCGTGGCGGGAGTAGTATGTCTTCTCTGGATGAGCAGTTCTTC. Its protein product is CASSQVRGGSSMSSLDEQFF.

V gene TRBV7-9 combines with J gene TRBJ1-2; maybe TRBD1 (6 bases). Germline V gene lookup returns CDR1 SEHNR and CDR2 FQNEAQ (reference sequence). The V and J ends lost 3 bases and 6 bases respectively, with 14 bases between them. The CDR3 is made up of 14 amino acids. CDR3 region: CASSLGSGTNGYTF. The CDR3 nucleotides read TGTGCCAGCAGCTTGGGTTCCGGGACAAATGGCTACACCTTC.

CDR3 residues: CASSLLTGYQPQHF. The CDR3, as DNA: TGTGCCAGCAGTTTATTGACAGGGTATCAGCCCCAGCATTTT. V and J are TRBV28 and TRBJ1-5; 7 nucleotides align to TRBD1. The CDR3 is 14 residues long. From germline, CDR1 is MDHEN and CDR2 SYDVKM. The J segment lost 5 bases and the V segment lost 1 base, leaving 2 bases of the junction unmatched. Complete variable domain (other parts from reference TRBV28 and TRBJ1-5): DVKVTQSSRYLVKRTGEKVFLECVQDMDHENMFWYRQDPGLGLRLIYFSYDVKMKEKGDIPEGYSVSREKKERFSLILESASTNQTSMYLCASSLLTGYQPQHFGDGTRLSIL.

J is TRBJ1-5 and V is TRBV30; no firm D call. V was pared by 3 bases and J by 1 base, with 13 bases between. Per the germline V gene, CDR1 is GTSNPN and CDR2 is SVGIG (reference sequence). CDR3 length: 15 residues. The DNA for the CDR3 is TGTGCCTGGAGCCCCCCTGGGAGAAGCAATCAGCCCCAGCATTTT. It codes for CAWSPPGRSNQPQHF.

The CDR3 nucleotides are TGCGCCAGCAAGGAACTAGCGGGTACTAATGAGCAGTTCTTC. Its protein is CASKELAGTNEQFF. The chain joins TRBV10-2 to TRBJ2-1; 9 bases fit TRBD2. J was trimmed by 7 bases and V by 7 bases; bases with no gene match: 8. CDR3 length equals 14 residues. In germline, CDR1 is WSHSY, CDR2 SAAADI.

This chain joins TRBV4-1 and TRBJ2-3, with D perhaps TRBD2 (7 bases). The ends were cut back, 4 bases at V and 6 bases at J, with 23 bases in the middle. This CDR3 has 17 amino acids. Germline V gene sequence: CDR1 MGHRA, CDR2 YSYEKL. Written as DNA, the CDR3 is TGCGCCAGCAGCCCCCCTTACCTGGGCGGGGGCGCGGATACGCAGTATTTT. Amino acids: CASSPPYLGGGADTQYF.

V is TRBV3-1 (or the pseudogene TRBV3-2) and J is TRBJ1-2; TRBD1 is a possible D gene (5 bases). This CDR3 is built from 13 residues. Per germline, CDR1 LGHDT and CDR2 YNNKEL (reference sequence). V lost 1 base to trimming and J lost 4 bases, with 7 bases between them. CDR3 loop: CASSQGRAYGYTF. The CDR3 nucleotides are TGTGCCAGCAGCCAAGGCAGGGCCTATGGCTACACCTTC.

The chain combines TRBV5-4 with TRBJ1-2; the match to TRBD1 covers 9 bases. The length of the CDR3 is 14 residues. From germline, CDR1 is SGHNT and CDR2 YYREEE (reference sequence). J lost 3 bases, V lost 4 bases, and 4 bases had no gene match. The CDR3 sequence: CASSRDRDDYGYTF. The CDR3 nucleotides are TGTGCCAGCAGCCGGGACAGGGATGACTATGGCTACACCTTC.

V is TRBV9 and J is TRBJ2-7, with 7 positions matching TRBD2. The germline V gene has CDR1 SGDLS and CDR2 YYNGEE. The CDR3 runs to 14 residues. The J segment lost 2 bases and the V segment lost 0 bases, leaving 2 bases of the junction unmatched. The CDR3 nucleotides read TGTGCCAGCAGCGTAGCGGGACTAACCTACGAGCAGTACTTC. Translation gives CASSVAGLTYEQYF.

Of note for this clone: Different DNA sequences within this sample yield the same CDR3. The chain is built from TRBV3-1 (or the pseudogene TRBV3-2) and TRBJ2-5; D remains unclear. The CDR3 has 12 amino acids. V gave up 1 base and J gave up 5 bases, with 5 bases separating them. Germline values: CDR1 LGHDT, CDR2 YNNKEL (reference sequence). CDR3 protein: CASSQGLETQYF. In DNA form, the CDR3 reads TGTGCCAGCAGCCAAGGTCTTGAGACCCAGTACTTC.